Here is one T cell receptor beta chain with its context. Antigen unknown. CDR1 and CDR2 from the germline V gene are SGHKS and YYEKEE (reference sequence). CDR3 length: 14 amino acids. Trimming pared 0 bases from V and 7 bases from J, leaving 8 bases between. This sample was included in a study of tumor-infiltrating lymphocytes in localized non-small cell lung cancer. General study points: IM1 and IM2 tumors showed no difference in T-cell fraction. Only some patients had TCR sequencing, depending on available tissue.

Sequenced by immunoSEQ multiplex PCR; TCRdb stores in-frame clones only, minus some. The table has just under 5,000 clones, approximately 94% seen once. Sequenced input: uninvolved lung tissue not adjacent to the tumor. The TCR sequence derives from a human donor with non-small cell lung cancer. This rearrangement joins TRBV5-5 to TRBJ1-6, with unresolved D. The DNA of the CDR3 is TGTGCCAGCAGCTTGGTCGGGGTAAATTCACCCCTCCACTTT. This encodes CASSLVGVNSPLHF. The whole variable domain, filled in from reference TRBV5-5 and TRBJ1-6, reads DAGVTQSPTHLIKTRGQQVTLRCSPISGHKSVSWYQQVLGQGPQFIFQYYEKEERGRGNFPDRFSARQFPNYSSELNVNALLLGDSALYLCASSLVGVNSPLHFGNGTRLTVT.